Shown below are 20 T cell receptor beta chains from a single sample sequenced in a study of T cell responses to AZD1222 COVID-19 vaccine. The method was immunoSEQ multiplex PCR; TCRdb's version includes in-frame clones alone and lacks a portion of them. The sample contains 150,000 to 180,000 clones, less than 95% of which appear only once. This specimen consisted of peripheral blood, obtained on day 0 of AZD1222 vaccination. The source of these receptors is an adult in good health.

The rearrangement links TRBV27 to TRBJ1-6; D unresolved. V gave up 0 bases and J gave up 3 bases, with 9 bases separating them. The germline CDR1 and CDR2 sequences are MNHEY and SMNVEV (reference sequence). The CDR3 is 16 residues long. The CDR3 coding sequence is TGTGCCAGCAGTTTATCGCCAGAGAACTATAATTCACCCCTCCACTTT. Translated, it gives CASSLSPENYNSPLHF.

The V gene is TRBV10-3, the J gene TRBJ2-1, with D unresolved. Germline V gene lookup returns CDR1 ENHRY and CDR2 SYGVKD. V lost 8 bases and J lost 8, with 31 bases in between. This CDR3 spans 18 amino acids. CDR3 nucleotide sequence: TGTGCCATCGGGATCGAGGCCGAAGACTCCGAACTCAACGATGAGCAGTTCTTC. Translated: CAIGIEAEDSELNDEQFF.

V gene TRBV18 combines with J gene TRBJ2-7; 7 bases map to TRBD1. CDR1 KGHSH and CDR2 LQKENI come from the germline V gene. CDR3 size: 15 residues. V shed 2 bases and J 3 bases; nucleotides not matched to a gene: 7. As DNA, the CDR3 is TGTGCCAGCTCACCAATCGGGACAGCAAACTACGAGCAGTACTTC. It yields the protein CASSPIGTANYEQYF.

The chain has TRBV30 and TRBJ2-7; maybe TRBD1 (6 bases). The CDR3 has 16 residues. Germline V gene sequence: CDR1 GTSNPN, CDR2 SVGIG (reference sequence). With 0 bases removed from V and 0 bases from J, the gap between germline ends came to 15 bases. The DNA for the CDR3 is TGTGCCTGGAGTGTACACTGGGGGCTAAGCTCCTACGAGCAGTACTTC. Its protein product is CAWSVHWGLSSYEQYF.

The gene calls are TRBV9 and TRBJ2-6, with D unclear. From germline, CDR1 is SGDLS and CDR2 YYNGEE. The CDR3 has 14 amino acids. V was pared by 5 bases and J by 0 bases, with 6 bases between. The CDR3 loop is CASRGISGANVLTF. The CDR3 nucleotides are TGTGCCAGCAGGGGGATCTCTGGGGCCAACGTCCTGACTTTC.

This clone was seen only a few times. This chain uses TRBV11-2 with TRBJ1-6; TRBD1 might be the D (5 bases). The ends were cut back, 0 bases at V and 9 bases at J, with 12 bases in the middle. This CDR3 is built from 15 residues. Germline CDR1 is SGHAT and CDR2 is FQNNGV. The CDR3 here is CASSLDPPGGSPLHF. CDR3 nucleotides: TGTGCCAGCAGCTTAGATCCCCCCGGGGGTTCACCCCTCCACTTT.

This chain connects TRBV2 to TRBJ1-5; D gene unclear. Germline-derived CDR1 and CDR2 are SNHLY and FYNNEI. The CDR3 length is 14 residues. V was shortened by 5 bases and J by 0 bases, with 8 bases between the two germline ends. The CDR3 spells CASSQVYSNQPQHF. In nucleotides, the CDR3 is TGTGCCAGCAGTCAAGTATATAGCAATCAGCCCCAGCATTTT.

This chain uses TRBV29-1 with TRBJ2-7; weak D call: TRBD1 (5 bases). V was shortened by 1 base and J by 6 bases, with 7 bases between the two germline ends. CDR1 is SQVTM, CDR2 ANQGSEA, per germline. This CDR3 has 11 residues. In DNA, the CDR3 is TGCAGCGTTGAAGTGGGGCTCGAGCAGTACTTC. Translation: CSVEVGLEQYF.

The chain recombines TRBV18 with TRBJ2-1; 8 nucleotides align to TRBD1. The CDR3 covers 17 residues. Looked up from germline, CDR1 is KGHSH and CDR2 is LQKENI. The V gene end was trimmed by 3 bases and the J gene end by 0 bases; junction bases not matched to a gene: 7. The CDR3 nucleotides are TGTGCCAGCTCACCTCAACGGACAGGGAGCTCCTACAATGAGCAGTTCTTC. Translated, it gives CASSPQRTGSSYNEQFF.

The rearrangement uses TRBV29-1 and TRBJ1-5; D is unresolved. CDR3 length equals 13 residues. Germline V gene lookup returns CDR1 SQVTM and CDR2 ANQGSEA. V lost 6 bases to trimming and J lost 1 base, with 10 bases between them. The CDR3 here is CSVQVFSNQPQHF. CDR3 DNA sequence: TGCAGCGTGCAGGTGTTCAGCAATCAGCCCCAGCATTTT.

This clone appeared once. The chain employs TRBV18 and TRBJ1-2; 8 bases agree with TRBD1. The CDR3 covers 14 residues. After removal of 4 bases from V and 6 bases from J, the junction contained 7 bases not matched to a gene. CDR1 KGHSH and CDR2 LQKENI come from the germline V gene. This chain's CDR3 is CASSLRGQGNGYTF. The CDR3 DNA is TGTGCCAGCTCACTACGAGGACAGGGTAATGGCTACACCTTC.

The V gene is TRBV5-6, the J gene TRBJ2-7, with a tentative D call TRBD2 (5 bases). Looked up from germline, CDR1 is SGHDT and CDR2 is YYEEEE. The ends were cut back, 0 bases at V and 2 bases at J, with 12 bases in the middle. The CDR3 sequence is 15 residues long. CDR3 bases: TGTGCCAGCAGCTTGGTTTTTGGGAGCGCCTACGAGCAGTACTTC. Protein product: CASSLVFGSAYEQYF.

The chain is built from TRBV9 and TRBJ2-5, with 8 bases matching TRBD2. The CDR3 is made up of 15 amino acids. V lost 0 bases to trimming and J lost 0 bases; unmatched junction nucleotides: 1. The germline V gene encodes CDR1 SGDLS and CDR2 YYNGEE. The CDR3 coding sequence is TGTGCCAGCAGCGTAGTAGCGGGATACCAAGAGACCCAGTACTTC. It translates to CASSVVAGYQETQYF.

The chain recombines TRBV28 with TRBJ2-7; tentatively, D is TRBD1 or TRBD2 (5 bases each). This CDR3 region has 14 residues. The ends were cut back, 2 bases at V and 3 bases at J, with 11 bases in the middle. The germline V gene has CDR1 MDHEN and CDR2 SYDVKM. The CDR3 loop is CASSLRYGGYEQYF. The CDR3 coding sequence is TGTGCCAGCAGTTTACGTTATGGGGGCTACGAGCAGTACTTC. The full variable domain, with the rest looked up from reference TRBV28 and TRBJ2-7, is DVKVTQSSRYLVKRTGEKVFLECVQDMDHENMFWYRQDPGLGLRLIYFSYDVKMKEKGDIPEGYSVSREKKERFSLILESASTNQTSMYLCASSLRYGGYEQYFGPGTRLTVT.

The chain joins TRBV6-2 or TRBV6-3 to TRBJ2-7; 13 bases fit TRBD2. V dropped 4 bases and J dropped 5; count of bases not matched to a gene: 8. The germline V gene encodes CDR1 MNHEY and CDR2 SVGEGT. The length of the CDR3 is 16 residues. The CDR3 region is CASSSRTSGSLDEQYF. The DNA of the CDR3 is TGTGCCAGCAGTTCGCGGACTAGCGGGAGTCTCGACGAGCAGTACTTC.

V usage is TRBV6-5 and J usage is TRBJ1-6, with no clear D. The CDR3 contains 14 residues. Germline V lookup: CDR1 MNHEY, CDR2 SVGAGI. Trimming pared 6 bases from V and 4 bases from J, leaving 10 bases between. The CDR3 here is CASRDGIYNSPLHF. Here the CDR3 DNA reads TGTGCCAGCAGAGACGGGATTTATAATTCACCCCTCCACTTT.

V usage is TRBV9 and J usage is TRBJ2-7; no clear D. CDR3 length equals 14 residues. V lost 0 bases, J lost 5 bases, and 12 bases lay in between. Germline CDR1 reads SGDLS; CDR2 reads YYNGEE. CDR3 DNA sequence: TGTGCCAGCAGCGTAGATCTCGTGACCCACGAGCAGTACTTC. Translation gives CASSVDLVTHEQYF.

The chain combines TRBV27 with TRBJ2-7, with 11 bases aligning to TRBD1. Trimming removed 6 bases from V and 3 bases from J; junction bases left unmatched: 10. This CDR3 comprises 16 residues. From germline, CDR1 is MNHEY and CDR2 SMNVEV (reference sequence). As DNA, the CDR3 is TGTGCCAGCAGGCGGACCGGGACAGGGGGTTACTACGAGCAGTACTTC. Translation: CASRRTGTGGYYEQYF.

This chain uses TRBV19 with TRBJ1-2; 7 bases map to TRBD1. The CDR3 has 12 amino acids. The trim removed 3 bases at V and 6 bases at J, leaving 1 base unmatched. From germline, CDR1 is LNHDA and CDR2 SQIVND (reference sequence). The CDR3 sequence is CASSITGDGYTF. The CDR3 DNA follows: TGTGCCAGTAGTATCACAGGGGATGGCTACACCTTC.

This chain joins TRBV24-1 and TRBJ1-3, with TRBD1 identical over 11 bases. The germline V gene encodes CDR1 KGHDR and CDR2 SFDVKD. The CDR3 covers 16 residues. After removal of 6 bases from V and 2 bases from J, the junction contained 5 bases not matched to a gene. This CDR3 is CATSPTGQGAGNTIYF. For the CDR3, the DNA is TGTGCCACCAGTCCGACGGGACAGGGGGCTGGAAACACCATATATTTT.